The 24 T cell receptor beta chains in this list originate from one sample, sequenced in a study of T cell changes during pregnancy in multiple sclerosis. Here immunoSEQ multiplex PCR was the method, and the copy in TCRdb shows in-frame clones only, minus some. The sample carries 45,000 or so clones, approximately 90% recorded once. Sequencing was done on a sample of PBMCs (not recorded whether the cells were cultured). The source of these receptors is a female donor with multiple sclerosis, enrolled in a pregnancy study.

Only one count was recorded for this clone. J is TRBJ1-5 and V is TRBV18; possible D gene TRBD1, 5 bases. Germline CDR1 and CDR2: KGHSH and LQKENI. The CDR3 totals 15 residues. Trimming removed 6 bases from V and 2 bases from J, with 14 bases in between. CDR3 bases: TGTGCCAGCTCTGCCGGGCGAGGGGGCAATCAGCCCCAGCATTTT. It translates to CASSAGRGGNQPQHF.

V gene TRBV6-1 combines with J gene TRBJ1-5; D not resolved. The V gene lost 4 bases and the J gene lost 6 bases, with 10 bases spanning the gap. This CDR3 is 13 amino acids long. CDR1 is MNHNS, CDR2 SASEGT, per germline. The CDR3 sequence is CASSAITGQPQHF. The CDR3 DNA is TGTGCCAGCAGTGCGATTACTGGTCAGCCCCAGCATTTT.

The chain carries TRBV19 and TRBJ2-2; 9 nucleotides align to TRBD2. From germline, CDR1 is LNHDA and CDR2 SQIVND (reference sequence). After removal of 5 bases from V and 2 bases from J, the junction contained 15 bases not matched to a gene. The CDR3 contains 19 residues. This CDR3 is CASSSHWSSGKDNTGELFF. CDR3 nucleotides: TGTGCCAGTAGTTCCCATTGGTCTAGCGGGAAAGATAACACCGGGGAGCTGTTTTTT.

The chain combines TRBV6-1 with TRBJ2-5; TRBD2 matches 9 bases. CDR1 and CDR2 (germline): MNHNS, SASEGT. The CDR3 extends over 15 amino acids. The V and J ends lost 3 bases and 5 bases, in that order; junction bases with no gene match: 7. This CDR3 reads CASSEAGGPMETQYF. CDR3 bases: TGTGCCAGCAGTGAGGCGGGAGGGCCTATGGAGACCCAGTACTTC.

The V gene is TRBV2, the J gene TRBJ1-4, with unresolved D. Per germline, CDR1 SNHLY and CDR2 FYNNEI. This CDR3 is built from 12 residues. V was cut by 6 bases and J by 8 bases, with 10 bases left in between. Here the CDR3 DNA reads TGTGCCAGCAGGACCCTTGGAGAAAAACTGTTTTTT. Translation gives CASRTLGEKLFF. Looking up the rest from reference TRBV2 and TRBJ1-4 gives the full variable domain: EPEVTQTPSHQVTQMGQEVILRCVPISNHLYFYWYRQILGQKVEFLVSFYNNEISEKSEIFDDQFSVERPDGSNFTLKIRSTKLEDSAMYFCASRTLGEKLFFGSGTQLSVL.

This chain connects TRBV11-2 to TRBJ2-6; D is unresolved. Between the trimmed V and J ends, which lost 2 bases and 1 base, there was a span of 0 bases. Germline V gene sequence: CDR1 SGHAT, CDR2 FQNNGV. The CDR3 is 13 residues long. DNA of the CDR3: TGTGCCAGCAGCTTATCTGGGGCCAACGTCCTGACTTTC. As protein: CASSLSGANVLTF.

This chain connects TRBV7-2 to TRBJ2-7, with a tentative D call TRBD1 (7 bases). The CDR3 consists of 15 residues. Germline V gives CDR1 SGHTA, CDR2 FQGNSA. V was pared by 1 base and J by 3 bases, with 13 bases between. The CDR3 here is CASSLGSGGLYEQYF. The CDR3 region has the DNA TGTGCCAGCAGCTTAGGGTCAGGGGGGCTCTACGAGCAGTACTTC. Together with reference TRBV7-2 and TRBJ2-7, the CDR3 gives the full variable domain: GAGVSQSPSNKVTEKGKDVELRCDPISGHTALYWYRQSLGQGLEFLIYFQGNSAPDKSGLPSDRFSAERTGGSVSTLTIQRTQQEDSAVYLCASSLGSGGLYEQYFGPGTRLTVT.

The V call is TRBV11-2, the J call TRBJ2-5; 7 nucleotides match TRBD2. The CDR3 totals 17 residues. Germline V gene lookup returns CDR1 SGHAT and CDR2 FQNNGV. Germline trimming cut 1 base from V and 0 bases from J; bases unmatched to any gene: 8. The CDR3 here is CASSLVGGSNNQETQYF. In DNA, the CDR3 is TGTGCCAGCAGCTTAGTGGGGGGGAGTAACAACCAAGAGACCCAGTACTTC.

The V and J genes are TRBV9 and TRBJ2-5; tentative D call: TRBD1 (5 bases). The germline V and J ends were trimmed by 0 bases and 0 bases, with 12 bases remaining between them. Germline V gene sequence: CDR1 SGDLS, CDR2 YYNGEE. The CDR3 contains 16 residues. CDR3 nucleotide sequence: TGTGCCAGCAGCGTAGCCGTGGACACCTACCAAGAGACCCAGTACTTC. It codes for CASSVAVDTYQETQYF. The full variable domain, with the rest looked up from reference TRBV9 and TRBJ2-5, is DSGVTQTPKHLITATGQRVTLRCSPRSGDLSVYWYQQSLDQGLQFLIQYYNGEERAKGNILERFSAQQFPDLHSELNLSSLELGDSALYFCASSVAVDTYQETQYFGPGTRLLVL.

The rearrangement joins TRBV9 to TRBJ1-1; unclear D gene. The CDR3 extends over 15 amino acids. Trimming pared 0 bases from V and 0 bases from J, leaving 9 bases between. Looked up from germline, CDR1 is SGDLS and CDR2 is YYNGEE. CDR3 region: CASSVGGRMNTEAFF. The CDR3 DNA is TGTGCCAGCAGCGTAGGAGGGAGAATGAACACTGAAGCTTTCTTT.

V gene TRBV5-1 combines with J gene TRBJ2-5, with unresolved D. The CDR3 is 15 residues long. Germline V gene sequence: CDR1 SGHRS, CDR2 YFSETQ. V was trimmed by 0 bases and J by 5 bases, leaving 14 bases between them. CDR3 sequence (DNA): TGCGCCAGCAGCTTGGCCGGCAGGACGGGTGAGACCCAGTACTTC. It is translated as CASSLAGRTGETQYF.

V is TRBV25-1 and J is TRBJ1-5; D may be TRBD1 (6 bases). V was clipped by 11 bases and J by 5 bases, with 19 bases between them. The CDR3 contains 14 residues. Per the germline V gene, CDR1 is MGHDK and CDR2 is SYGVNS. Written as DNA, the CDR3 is TGTGCCCAGCAGAAAATACAGGGACATCAGCCCCAGCATTTT. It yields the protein CAQQKIQGHQPQHF. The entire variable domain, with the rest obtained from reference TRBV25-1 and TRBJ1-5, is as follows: EADIYQTPRYLVIGTGKKITLECSQTMGHDKMYWYQQDPGMELHLIHYSYGVNSTEKGDLSSESTVSRIRTEHFPLTLESARPSHTSQYLCAQQKIQGHQPQHFGDGTRLSIL.

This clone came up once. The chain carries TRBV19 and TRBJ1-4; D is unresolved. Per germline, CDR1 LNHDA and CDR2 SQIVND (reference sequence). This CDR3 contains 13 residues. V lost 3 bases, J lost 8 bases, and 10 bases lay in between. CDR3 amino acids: CASSIDRGEKLFF. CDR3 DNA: TGTGCCAGTAGTATTGACCGGGGAGAAAAACTGTTTTTT. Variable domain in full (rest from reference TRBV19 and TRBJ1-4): DGGITQSPKYLFRKEGQNVTLSCEQNLNHDAMYWYRQDPGQGLRLIYYSQIVNDFQKGDIAEGYSVSREKKESFPLTVTSAQKNPTAFYLCASSIDRGEKLFFGSGTQLSVL.

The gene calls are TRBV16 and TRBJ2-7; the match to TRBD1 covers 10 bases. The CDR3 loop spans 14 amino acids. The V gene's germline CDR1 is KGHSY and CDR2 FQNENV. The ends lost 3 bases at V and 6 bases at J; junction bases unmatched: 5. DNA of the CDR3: TGTGCCAGCAGCCACCCCGGGACAGGGGTCGAGCAGTACTTC. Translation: CASSHPGTGVEQYF.

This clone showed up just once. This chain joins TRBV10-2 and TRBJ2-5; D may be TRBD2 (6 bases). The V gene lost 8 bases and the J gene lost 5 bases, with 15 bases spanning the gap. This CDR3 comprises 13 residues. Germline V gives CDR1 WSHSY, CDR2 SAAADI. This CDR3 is CASAEGRGETQYF. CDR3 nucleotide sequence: TGCGCCAGCGCGGAGGGCCGGGGGGAGACCCAGTACTTC.

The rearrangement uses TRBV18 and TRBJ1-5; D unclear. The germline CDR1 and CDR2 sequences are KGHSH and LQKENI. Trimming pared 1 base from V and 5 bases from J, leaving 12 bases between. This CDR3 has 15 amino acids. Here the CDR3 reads CASSPQGGRDQPQHF. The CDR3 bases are TGTGCCAGCTCACCACAAGGAGGTAGAGATCAGCCCCAGCATTTT. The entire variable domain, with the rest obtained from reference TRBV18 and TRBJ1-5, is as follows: NAGVMQNPRHLVRRRGQEARLRCSPMKGHSHVYWYRQLPEEGLKFMVYLQKENIIDESGMPKERFSAEFPKEGPSILRIQQVVRGDSAAYFCASSPQGGRDQPQHFGDGTRLSIL.

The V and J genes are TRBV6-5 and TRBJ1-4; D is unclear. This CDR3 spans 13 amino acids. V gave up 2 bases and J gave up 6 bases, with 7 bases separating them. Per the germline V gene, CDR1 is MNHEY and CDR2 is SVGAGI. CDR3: CASSYRADEKLFF. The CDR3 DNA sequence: TGTGCCAGCAGTTACAGGGCGGATGAAAAACTGTTTTTT.

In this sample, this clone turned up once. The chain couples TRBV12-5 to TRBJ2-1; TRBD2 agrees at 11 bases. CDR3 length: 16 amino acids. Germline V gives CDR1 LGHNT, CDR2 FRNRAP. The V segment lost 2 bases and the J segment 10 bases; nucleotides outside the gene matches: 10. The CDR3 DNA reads TGTGCTAGTGGTTTGCCCGGCGGGCTAGCGGGAGGAGAGCAGTTCTTC. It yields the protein CASGLPGGLAGGEQFF. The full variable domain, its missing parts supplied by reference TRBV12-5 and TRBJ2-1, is DARVTQTPRHKVTEMGQEVTMRCQPILGHNTVFWYRQTMMQGLELLAYFRNRAPLDDSGMPKDRFSAEMPDATLATLKIQPSEPRDSAVYFCASGLPGGLAGGEQFFGPGTRLTVL.

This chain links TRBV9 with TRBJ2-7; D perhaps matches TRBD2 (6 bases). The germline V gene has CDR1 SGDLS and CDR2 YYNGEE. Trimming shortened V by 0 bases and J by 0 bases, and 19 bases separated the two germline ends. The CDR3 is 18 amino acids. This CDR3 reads CASSVGDSGLGASYEQYF. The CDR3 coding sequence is TGTGCCAGCAGCGTAGGCGATAGCGGCTTAGGCGCCTCCTACGAGCAGTACTTC.

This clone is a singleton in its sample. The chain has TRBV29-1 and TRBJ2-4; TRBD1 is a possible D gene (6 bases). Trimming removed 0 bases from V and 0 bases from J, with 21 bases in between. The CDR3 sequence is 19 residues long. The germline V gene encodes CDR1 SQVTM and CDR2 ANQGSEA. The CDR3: CSVEDLGPNQGLAKNIQYF. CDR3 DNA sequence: TGCAGCGTTGAAGACCTCGGGCCGAATCAGGGGCTAGCCAAAAACATTCAGTACTTC.

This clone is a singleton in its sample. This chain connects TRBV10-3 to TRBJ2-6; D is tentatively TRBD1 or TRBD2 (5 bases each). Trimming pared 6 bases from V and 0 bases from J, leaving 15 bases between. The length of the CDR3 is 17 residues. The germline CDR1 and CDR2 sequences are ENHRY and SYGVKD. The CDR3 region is CAISRDGDSSGANVLTF. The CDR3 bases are TGTGCCATCAGCCGGGACGGCGATAGCTCTGGGGCCAACGTCCTGACTTTC.

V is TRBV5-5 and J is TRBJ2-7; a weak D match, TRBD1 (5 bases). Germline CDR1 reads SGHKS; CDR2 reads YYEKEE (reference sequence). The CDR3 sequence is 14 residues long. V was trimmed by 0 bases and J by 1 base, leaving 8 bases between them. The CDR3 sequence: CASSLVGASYEQYF. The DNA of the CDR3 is TGTGCCAGCAGCTTGGTAGGGGCGTCCTACGAGCAGTACTTC.

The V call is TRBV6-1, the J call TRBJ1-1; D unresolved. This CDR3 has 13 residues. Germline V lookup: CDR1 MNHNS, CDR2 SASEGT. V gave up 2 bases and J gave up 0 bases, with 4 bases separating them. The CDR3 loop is CASSETLNTEAFF. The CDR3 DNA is TGTGCCAGCAGTGAAACGCTGAACACTGAAGCTTTCTTT.

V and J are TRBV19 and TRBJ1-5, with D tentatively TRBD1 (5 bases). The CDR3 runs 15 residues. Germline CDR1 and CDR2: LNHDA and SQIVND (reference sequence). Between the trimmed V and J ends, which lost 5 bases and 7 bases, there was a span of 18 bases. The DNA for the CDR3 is TGTGCCAGTAGTCCCCCGGGTTTTCAGGGCCAGCCCCAGCATTTT. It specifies CASSPPGFQGQPQHF.